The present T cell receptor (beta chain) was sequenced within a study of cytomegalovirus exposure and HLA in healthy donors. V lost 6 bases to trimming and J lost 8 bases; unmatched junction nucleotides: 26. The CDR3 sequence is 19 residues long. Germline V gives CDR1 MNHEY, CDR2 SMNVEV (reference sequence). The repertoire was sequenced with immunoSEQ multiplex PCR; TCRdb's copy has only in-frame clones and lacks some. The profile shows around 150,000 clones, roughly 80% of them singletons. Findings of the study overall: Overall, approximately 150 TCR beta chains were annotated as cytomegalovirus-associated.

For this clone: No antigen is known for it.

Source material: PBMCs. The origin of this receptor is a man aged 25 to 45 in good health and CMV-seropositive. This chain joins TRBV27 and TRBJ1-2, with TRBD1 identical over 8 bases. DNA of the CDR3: TGTGCCAGCAGGTCAAGGGCCAGGGGGCAAGTAATGGCTGGGTGGGGCTACACCTTC. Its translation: CASRSRARGQVMAGWGYTF.